This T cell receptor (beta chain) was sequenced during a study of CXCR3-negative and CXCR3-positive naive CD8 T cells. Concerning this clonotype itself: Its antigen remains unknown.

Study-wide points: CXCR3-negative naive cells had less hydrophobic TRB CDR3s than did CXCR3-positive naive cells.

The authors made the TRB cDNA libraries by 5' RACE using UMI labels. TCRdb re-called the 5' RACE reads; every CDR3 protein appears as one record, without DNA. This sample's clone table lists about 89,000 distinct CDR3 sequences. CDR1 is SGHAT and CDR2 is FQNNGV in the germline V gene. The CDR3 is made up of 12 amino acids. The chain carries TRBV11-2 and TRBJ2-7. The receptor comes from a human donor in good health. Some clones in this sample may be carry-over from other donors' samples. The material sequenced was naive CXCR3+ CD8+ T cells from blood. Subset defined: CD45RO-CCR7+CD27+CD95- naive CD8+ T cells expressing CXCR3 (TNR3+). CDR3 in amino acids: CASSWVSEEQYF.